This is a list of T cell receptor beta chains from one sample in a study of cytomegalovirus exposure and HLA in healthy donors. TCRdb keeps only in-frame clones here, not all; method: immunoSEQ multiplex PCR. The sample has 80,000 to 95,000 clones, 90% to 97% seen once; the top ten hold approximately 1.2%. The material sequenced was PBMCs. These receptors all stem from a woman aged 18 to 35 in good health and CMV-seronegative. Both conserved end residues are part of each CDR3.

v_gene: TRBV7-2; j_gene: TRBJ2-1; CDR3aa: CASSLQGMGAEQFF
v_gene: TRBV11-2; j_gene: TRBJ2-7; CDR3aa: CASSLDAGAYEQYF
v_gene: TRBV5-8; j_gene: TRBJ2-6; CDR3aa: CASSLAVDSGANVLTF
v_gene: TRBV14; j_gene: TRBJ1-5; CDR3aa: CASSLGRTSGFPQPYSNQPQHF
v_gene: TRBV4-1; j_gene: TRBJ2-7; CDR3aa: CASSGPTSGRSEQYF
v_gene: TRBV6-4; j_gene: TRBJ2-7; CDR3aa: CASSEGTGGLYEQYF
v_gene: TRBV6-1; j_gene: TRBJ1-5; CDR3aa: CASSEAGSNQPQHF
v_gene: TRBV6-1; j_gene: TRBJ2-7; CDR3aa: CASTPGREGHYEQYF
v_gene: TRBV7-9; j_gene: TRBJ2-1; CDR3aa: CASRTSGGSYNEQFF
v_gene: TRBV5-4; j_gene: TRBJ2-7; CDR3aa: CASSLGQTGGDEQYF
v_gene: TRBV18; j_gene: TRBJ2-1; CDR3aa: CASSPSSQGYNEQFF
v_gene: TRBV5-1; j_gene: TRBJ1-1; CDR3aa: CASSLSRMNTEAFF